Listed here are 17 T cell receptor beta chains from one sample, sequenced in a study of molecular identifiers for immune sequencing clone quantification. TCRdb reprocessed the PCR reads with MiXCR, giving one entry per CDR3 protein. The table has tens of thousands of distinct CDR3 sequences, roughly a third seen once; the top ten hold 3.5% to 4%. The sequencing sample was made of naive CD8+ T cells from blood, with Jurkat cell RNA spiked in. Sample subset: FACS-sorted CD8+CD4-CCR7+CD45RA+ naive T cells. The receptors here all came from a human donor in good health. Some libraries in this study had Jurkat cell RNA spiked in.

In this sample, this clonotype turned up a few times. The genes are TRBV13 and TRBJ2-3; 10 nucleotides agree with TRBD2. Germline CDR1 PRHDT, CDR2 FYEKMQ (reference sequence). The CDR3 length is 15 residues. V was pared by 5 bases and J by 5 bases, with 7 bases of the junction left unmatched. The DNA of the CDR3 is TGTGCCAGCAGCCTCAGCGGGAGGGGTGGAGATACGCAGTATTTT. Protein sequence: CASSLSGRGGDTQYF.

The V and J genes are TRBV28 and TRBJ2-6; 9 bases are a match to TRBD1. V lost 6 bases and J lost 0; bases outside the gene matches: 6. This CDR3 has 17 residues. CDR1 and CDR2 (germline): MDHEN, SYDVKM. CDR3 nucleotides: TGTGCCAGCAGCTGGGACAGGGCGAACTCTGGGGCCAACGTCCTGACTTTC. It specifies CASSWDRANSGANVLTF.

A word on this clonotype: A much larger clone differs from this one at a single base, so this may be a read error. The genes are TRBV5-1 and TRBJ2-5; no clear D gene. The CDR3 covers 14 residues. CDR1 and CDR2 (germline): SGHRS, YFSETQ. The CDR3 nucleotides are TGCGACAGCAGCTTGATTAGTCCCCAAGAGACCCAGTACTTC. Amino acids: CDSSLISPQETQYF.

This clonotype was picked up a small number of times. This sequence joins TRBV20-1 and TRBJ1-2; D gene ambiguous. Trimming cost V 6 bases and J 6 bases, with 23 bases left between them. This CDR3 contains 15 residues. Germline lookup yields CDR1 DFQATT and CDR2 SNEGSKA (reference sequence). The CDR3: CSAEEAPRKRNGYTF. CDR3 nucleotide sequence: TGCAGTGCCGAAGAAGCCCCCCGGAAAAGGAATGGCTACACCTTC.

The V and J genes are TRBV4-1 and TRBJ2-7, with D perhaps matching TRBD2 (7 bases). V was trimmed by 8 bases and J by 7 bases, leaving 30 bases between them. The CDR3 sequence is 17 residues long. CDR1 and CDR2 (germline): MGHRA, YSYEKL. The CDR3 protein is CASSTGAGRGSSEEQYF. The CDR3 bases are TGCGCCAGCTCCACGGGGGCAGGGAGGGGTTCGTCGGAGGAGCAGTACTTC.

CDR3: CASSIAPTGAPEAFF. The CDR3 DNA follows: TGTGCCAGTAGTATAGCCCCGACAGGGGCCCCAGAAGCTTTCTTT. The V call is TRBV19, the J call TRBJ1-1; TRBD1 agrees at 8 bases. The germline V gene has CDR1 LNHDA and CDR2 SQIVND (reference sequence). This CDR3 region has 15 residues. V dropped 1 base and J dropped 8; count of bases not matched to a gene: 9. The complete variable domain, with remaining parts taken from reference TRBV19 and TRBJ1-1, reads DGGITQSPKYLFRKEGQNVTLSCEQNLNHDAMYWYRQDPGQGLRLIYYSQIVNDFQKGDIAEGYSVSREKKESFPLTVTSAQKNPTAFYLCASSIAPTGAPEAFFGQGTRLTVV.

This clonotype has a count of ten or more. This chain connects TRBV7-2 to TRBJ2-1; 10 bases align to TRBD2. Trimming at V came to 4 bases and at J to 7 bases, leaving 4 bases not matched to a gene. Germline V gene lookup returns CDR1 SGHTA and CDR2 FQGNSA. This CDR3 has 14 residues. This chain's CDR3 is CASSSGLARNEQFF. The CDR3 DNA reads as TGTGCCAGCAGCTCGGGACTAGCGAGGAATGAGCAGTTCTTC.

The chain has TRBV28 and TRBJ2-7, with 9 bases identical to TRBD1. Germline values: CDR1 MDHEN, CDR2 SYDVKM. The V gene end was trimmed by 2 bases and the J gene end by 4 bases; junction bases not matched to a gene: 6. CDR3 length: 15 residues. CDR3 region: CASSLGHRGLYEQYF. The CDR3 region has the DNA TGTGCCAGCAGTTTAGGTCACAGGGGGCTGTACGAGCAGTACTTC.

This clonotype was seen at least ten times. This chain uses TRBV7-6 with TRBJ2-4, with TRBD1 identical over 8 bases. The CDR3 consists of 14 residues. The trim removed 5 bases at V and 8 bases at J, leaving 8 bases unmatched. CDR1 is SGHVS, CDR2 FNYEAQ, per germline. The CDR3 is CASSPGGPGYIQYF. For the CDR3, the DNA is TGTGCCAGCAGCCCAGGGGGCCCGGGGTACATTCAGTACTTC.

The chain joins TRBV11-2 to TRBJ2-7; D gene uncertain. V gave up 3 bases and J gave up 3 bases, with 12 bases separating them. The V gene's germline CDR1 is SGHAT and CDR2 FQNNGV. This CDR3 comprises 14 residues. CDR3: CASSFGVGLYEQYF. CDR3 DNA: TGTGCCAGCAGCTTTGGTGTAGGGCTCTACGAGCAGTACTTC.

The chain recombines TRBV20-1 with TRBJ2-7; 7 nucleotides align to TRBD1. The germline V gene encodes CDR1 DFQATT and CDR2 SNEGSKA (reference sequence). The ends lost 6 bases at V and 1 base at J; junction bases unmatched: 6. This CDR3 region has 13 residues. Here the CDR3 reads CSARDSKSYEQYF. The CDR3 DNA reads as TGCAGTGCACGGGACAGTAAATCCTACGAGCAGTACTTC.

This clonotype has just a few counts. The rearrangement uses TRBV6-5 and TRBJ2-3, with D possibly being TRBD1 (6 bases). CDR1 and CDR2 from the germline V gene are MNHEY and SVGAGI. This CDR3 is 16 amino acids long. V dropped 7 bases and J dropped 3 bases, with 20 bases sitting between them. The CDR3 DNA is TGTGCCAGCACCCCCCTGAGGGGGTTTGGGACAGATACGCAGTATTTT. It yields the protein CASTPLRGFGTDTQYF.

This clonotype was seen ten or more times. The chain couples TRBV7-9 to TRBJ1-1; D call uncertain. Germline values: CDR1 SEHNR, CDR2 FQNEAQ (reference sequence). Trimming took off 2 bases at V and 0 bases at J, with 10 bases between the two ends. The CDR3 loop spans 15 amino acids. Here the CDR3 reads CASSLLQGMNTEAFF. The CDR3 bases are TGTGCCAGCAGCTTACTGCAAGGGATGAACACTGAAGCTTTCTTT.

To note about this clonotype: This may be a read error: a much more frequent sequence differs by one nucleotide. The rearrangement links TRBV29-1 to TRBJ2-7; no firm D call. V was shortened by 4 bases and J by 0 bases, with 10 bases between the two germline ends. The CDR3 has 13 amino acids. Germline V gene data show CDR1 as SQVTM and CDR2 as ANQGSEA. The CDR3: CSVAGAYSYEQYF. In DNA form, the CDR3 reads TGCAGCGTTGCGGGCGCTTACTCCTACGAGCAGTACTTC.

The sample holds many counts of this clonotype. The CDR3 is CASSLGNTIYF. The CDR3 DNA follows: TGTGCCAGCAGCTTAGGCAACACCATATATTTT. V usage is TRBV13 and J usage is TRBJ1-3; the D is unclear. Trimming took off 0 bases at V and 7 bases at J, with 1 base between the two ends. In germline, CDR1 is PRHDT, CDR2 FYEKMQ (reference sequence). This CDR3 spans 11 amino acids.

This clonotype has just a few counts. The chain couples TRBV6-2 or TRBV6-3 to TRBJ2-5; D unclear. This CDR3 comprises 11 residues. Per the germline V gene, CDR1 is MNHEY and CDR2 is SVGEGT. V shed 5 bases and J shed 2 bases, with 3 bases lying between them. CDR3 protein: CASSQQETQYF. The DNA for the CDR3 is TGTGCCAGCAGTCAACAAGAGACCCAGTACTTC.

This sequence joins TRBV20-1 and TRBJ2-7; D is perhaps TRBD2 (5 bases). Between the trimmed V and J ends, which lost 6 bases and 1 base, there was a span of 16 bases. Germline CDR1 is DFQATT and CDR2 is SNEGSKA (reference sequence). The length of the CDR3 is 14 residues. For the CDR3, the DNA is TGCAGTGCGCTTGGACTCCGCACGTCCTACGAGCAGTACTTC. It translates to CSALGLRTSYEQYF.